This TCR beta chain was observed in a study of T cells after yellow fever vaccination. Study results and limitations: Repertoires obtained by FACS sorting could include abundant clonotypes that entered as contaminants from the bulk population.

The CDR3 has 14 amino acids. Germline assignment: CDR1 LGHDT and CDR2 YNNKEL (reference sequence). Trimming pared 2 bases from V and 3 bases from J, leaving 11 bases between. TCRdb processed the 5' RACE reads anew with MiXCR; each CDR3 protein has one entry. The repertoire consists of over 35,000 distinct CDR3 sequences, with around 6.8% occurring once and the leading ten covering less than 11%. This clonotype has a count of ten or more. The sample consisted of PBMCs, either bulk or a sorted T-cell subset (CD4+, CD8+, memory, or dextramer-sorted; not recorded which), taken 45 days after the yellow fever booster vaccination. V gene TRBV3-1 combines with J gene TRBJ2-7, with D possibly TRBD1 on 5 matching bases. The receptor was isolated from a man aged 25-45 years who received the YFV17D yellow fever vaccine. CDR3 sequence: CASSQSAQGYEQYF. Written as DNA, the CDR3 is TGTGCCAGCAGCCAATCAGCCCAGGGCTACGAGCAGTACTTC.